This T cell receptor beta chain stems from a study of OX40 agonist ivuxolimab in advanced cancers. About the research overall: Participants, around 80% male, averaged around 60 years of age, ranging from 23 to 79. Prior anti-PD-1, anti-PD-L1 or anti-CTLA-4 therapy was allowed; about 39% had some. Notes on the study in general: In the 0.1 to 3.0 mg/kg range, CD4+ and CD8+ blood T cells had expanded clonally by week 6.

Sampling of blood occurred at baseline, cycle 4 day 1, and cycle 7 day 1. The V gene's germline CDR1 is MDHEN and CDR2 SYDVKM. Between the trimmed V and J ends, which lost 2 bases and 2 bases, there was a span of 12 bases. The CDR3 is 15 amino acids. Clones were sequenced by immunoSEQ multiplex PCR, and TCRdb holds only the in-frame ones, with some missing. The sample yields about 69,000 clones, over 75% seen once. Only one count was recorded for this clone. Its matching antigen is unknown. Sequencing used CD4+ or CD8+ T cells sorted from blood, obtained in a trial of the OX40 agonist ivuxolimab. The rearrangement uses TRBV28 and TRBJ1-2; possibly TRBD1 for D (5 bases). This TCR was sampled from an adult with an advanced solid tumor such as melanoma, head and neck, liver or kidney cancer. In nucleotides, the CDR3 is TGTGCCAGCAGTTTACTCCCAGGGTGGAACTATGGCTACACCTTC. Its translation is CASSLLPGWNYGYTF.